This T cell receptor beta chain was documented in a study of T cell responses to AZD1222 COVID-19 vaccine. Study details: Analyses pooled second doses at about 4 or about 12 weeks. Study outcomes and limitations: Only a handful of AZD1222 recipients, roughly 6 in all, had baseline seropositivity. Females outnumbered males among donors, who were mostly white British; clonal diversity was possibly underestimated.

CDR3 size: 11 residues. V lost 7 bases, J lost 6 bases, and 9 bases lay in between. Germline assignment: CDR1 MDHEN and CDR2 SYDVKM. This clone was seen once. Its antigen is unknown. Clones were sequenced by immunoSEQ multiplex PCR, and TCRdb holds only the in-frame ones, with some missing. The sample lists some 180,000 clones; around 90% were seen once. Sample: peripheral blood, taken on day 0 of AZD1222 vaccination. The receptor was isolated from an adult in good health. This rearrangement joins TRBV28 to TRBJ1-2; D is uncertain. The CDR3 spells CASKLSHGYTF. DNA for the CDR3: TGTGCCAGCAAACTGTCCCATGGCTACACCTTC.